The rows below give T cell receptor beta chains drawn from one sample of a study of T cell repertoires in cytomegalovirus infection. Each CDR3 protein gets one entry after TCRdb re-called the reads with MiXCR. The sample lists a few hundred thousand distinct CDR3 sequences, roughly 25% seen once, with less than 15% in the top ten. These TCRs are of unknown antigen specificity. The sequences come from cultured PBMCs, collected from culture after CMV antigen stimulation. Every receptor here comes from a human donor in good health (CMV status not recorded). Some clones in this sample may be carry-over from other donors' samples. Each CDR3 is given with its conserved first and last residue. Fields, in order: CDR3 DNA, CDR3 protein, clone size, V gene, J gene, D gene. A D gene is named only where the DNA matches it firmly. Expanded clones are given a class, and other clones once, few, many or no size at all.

CDR3nt: TGTGCTAGCGGCGGGGGACCTACAAGCGGGGAGCTGTTTTTT
CDR3aa: CASGGGPTSGELFF
abundance: -
v_gene: TRBV7-7
j_gene: TRBJ2-2
d_gene: TRBD2

CDR3nt: TGCGCCAGCAGCGCGCCAGGGGTCGGTTTCGATGAGCAGTTCTTC
CDR3aa: CASSAPGVGFDEQFF
abundance: -
v_gene: TRBV4-1
j_gene: TRBJ2-1
d_gene: -

CDR3nt: TGTGCCAGCAGCGGGGGGGGAAGGAACACTGAAGCTTTCTTT
CDR3aa: CASSGGGRNTEAFF
abundance: many
v_gene: TRBV7-9
j_gene: TRBJ1-1
d_gene: -

CDR3nt: TGTGCCAGCAGCAGTAGTTCGAGCCTTACCGGGGAGCTGTTTTTT
CDR3aa: CASSSSSSLTGELFF
abundance: once
v_gene: TRBV9
j_gene: TRBJ2-2
d_gene: -

CDR3nt: TGTGCCAGCAGGCCCACGACAGGGTACAATGAGCAGTTCTTC
CDR3aa: CASRPTTGYNEQFF
abundance: few
v_gene: TRBV12-3/TRBV12-4
j_gene: TRBJ2-1
d_gene: TRBD1

CDR3nt: TGTGCCAGCATGGGACAGGGGAATTTGGGGGAGCAGTTCTTC
CDR3aa: CASMGQGNLGEQFF
abundance: -
v_gene: TRBV12-3/TRBV12-4
j_gene: TRBJ2-1
d_gene: TRBD1

CDR3nt: TGTGCTAGTGGTACCGGGACAGCTGACCTCTATGGCTACACCTTC
CDR3aa: CASGTGTADLYGYTF
abundance: -
v_gene: TRBV12-5
j_gene: TRBJ1-2
d_gene: TRBD1

CDR3nt: TGTGCCAGCAGTTTACTGGGACAGGGTGTTAAAAATCAGCCCCAGCATTTT
CDR3aa: CASSLLGQGVKNQPQHF
abundance: many
v_gene: TRBV27
j_gene: TRBJ1-5
d_gene: TRBD1

CDR3nt: TGTGCCAGTAGGTTACTAGCGGGAGGAGTCCACAATGAGCAGTTCTTC
CDR3aa: CASRLLAGGVHNEQFF
abundance: -
v_gene: TRBV19
j_gene: TRBJ2-1
d_gene: TRBD2

CDR3nt: TGCGCCAGCAGCCAAGATCCCGGGACAGGGGCCTACAATGAGCAGTTCTTC
CDR3aa: CASSQDPGTGAYNEQFF
abundance: -
v_gene: TRBV4-1
j_gene: TRBJ2-1
d_gene: TRBD1

CDR3nt: TGTGCCAGCAGCCCCGGACTCGGGGCAGCAGATACGCAGTATTTT
CDR3aa: CASSPGLGAADTQYF
abundance: -
v_gene: TRBV7-4
j_gene: TRBJ2-3
d_gene: -

CDR3nt: TGTGCCAGCAGAAACCGTAGCGGGAGGGACGCAAGGAATGAGCAGTTCTTC
CDR3aa: CASRNRSGRDARNEQFF
abundance: -
v_gene: TRBV2
j_gene: TRBJ2-1
d_gene: TRBD2

CDR3nt: TGTGCCAGCAGTTTTAGCGGGATCGACAATGAGCAGTTCTTC
CDR3aa: CASSFSGIDNEQFF
abundance: few
v_gene: TRBV28
j_gene: TRBJ2-1
d_gene: TRBD2

CDR3nt: TGTGCCAGCAGTTTACCTGAGGGGTATGGCAAAAACATTCAGTACTTC
CDR3aa: CASSLPEGYGKNIQYF
abundance: -
v_gene: TRBV28
j_gene: TRBJ2-4
d_gene: -

CDR3nt: TGCAGCGTTGGGGGAGGACCAGATACGCAGTATTTT
CDR3aa: CSVGGGPDTQYF
abundance: -
v_gene: TRBV29-1
j_gene: TRBJ2-3
d_gene: -

CDR3nt: TGTGCCAGCGGAGAGACCCAGTACTTC
CDR3aa: CASGETQYF
abundance: many
v_gene: TRBV6-6
j_gene: TRBJ2-5
d_gene: -

CDR3nt: TGTGCCAGCAGCCCCCCGGGACTAGCGATCGCCTTAGAGTTCTTC
CDR3aa: CASSPPGLAIALEFF
abundance: -
v_gene: TRBV6-2/TRBV6-3
j_gene: TRBJ2-1
d_gene: TRBD2

CDR3nt: TGTGCCAGCAGCTCCACATGGGGGGGCTCGAATGAGCAGTTCTTC
CDR3aa: CASSSTWGGSNEQFF
abundance: -
v_gene: TRBV11-3
j_gene: TRBJ2-1
d_gene: -

CDR3nt: TGCGCCAGCAGCCTCTTACAGACCGGGACAGGGAACACCGGGGAGCTGTTTTTT
CDR3aa: CASSLLQTGTGNTGELFF
abundance: -
v_gene: TRBV4-1
j_gene: TRBJ2-2
d_gene: TRBD1

CDR3nt: TGTGCCAGCAGCTTCCTCTCCTACAATGAGCAGTTCTTC
CDR3aa: CASSFLSYNEQFF
abundance: -
v_gene: TRBV7-2
j_gene: TRBJ2-1
d_gene: -

CDR3nt: TGTGCCAGCAGTCCCCTCGGGGGAAATGGCTACACCTTC
CDR3aa: CASSPLGGNGYTF
abundance: -
v_gene: TRBV27
j_gene: TRBJ1-2
d_gene: -

CDR3nt: TGTGCCAGCTCCCCCGATATCCAAGAGACCCAGTACTTC
CDR3aa: CASSPDIQETQYF
abundance: -
v_gene: TRBV18
j_gene: TRBJ2-5
d_gene: -

CDR3nt: TGTGCCAGCAGCTTAATAGAGGGTATACTAGCGGGAGGACTAAGCTACGAGCAGTACTTC
CDR3aa: CASSLIEGILAGGLSYEQYF
abundance: -
v_gene: TRBV7-9
j_gene: TRBJ2-7
d_gene: TRBD2

CDR3nt: TGTGCCAGCAGCCCCCGTCAGGGAGAGACCCAGTACTTC
CDR3aa: CASSPRQGETQYF
abundance: many
v_gene: TRBV7-2
j_gene: TRBJ2-5
d_gene: -

CDR3nt: TGTGCCACCTCGGAGGCGGGCAGAGCGGCCGGTGAGCAGTTCTTC
CDR3aa: CATSEAGRAAGEQFF
abundance: few
v_gene: TRBV25-1
j_gene: TRBJ2-1
d_gene: -

CDR3nt: TGTGCCAGCAGCTTAGTTCGGGGGGTCCAGGGTGGCTACACCTTC
CDR3aa: CASSLVRGVQGGYTF
abundance: once
v_gene: TRBV7-2
j_gene: TRBJ1-2
d_gene: -